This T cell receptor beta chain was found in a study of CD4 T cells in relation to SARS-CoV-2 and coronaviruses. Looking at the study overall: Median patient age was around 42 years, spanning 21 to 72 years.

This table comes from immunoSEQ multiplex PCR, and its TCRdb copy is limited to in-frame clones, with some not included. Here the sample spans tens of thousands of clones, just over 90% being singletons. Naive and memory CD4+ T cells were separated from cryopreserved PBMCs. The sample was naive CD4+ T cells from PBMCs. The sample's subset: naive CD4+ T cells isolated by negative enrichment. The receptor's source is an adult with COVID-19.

The CDR3 region has the DNA TGTGCCTGGCACGAGGGAGTTGACACCGGGGAGCTGTTTTTT. Translated, it gives CAWHEGVDTGELFF. This chain joins TRBV30 and TRBJ2-2; TRBD2 is a possible D gene (5 bases). The CDR3 has 14 amino acids. Trimming shortened V by 5 bases and J by 3 bases, and 13 bases separated the two germline ends. From germline, CDR1 is GTSNPN and CDR2 SVGIG (reference sequence).